This is a list of T cell receptor beta chains from one sample in a study of multiple sclerosis patients with progressive multifocal leukoencephalopathy. Assay: immunoSEQ multiplex PCR; the TCRdb copy retains only in-frame clones and omits some. The repertoire holds some 28,000 clones, with 75% to 90% as singletons. The source material was PBMCs, sampled from a patient treated with natalizumab. The receptors were gathered from a woman under 40 with progressive multifocal leukoencephalopathy. Each CDR3 is given with its conserved first and last residue. D genes are given only for firm matches. Size is omitted from some rows. Given values are once, few, many or a class for expanded clones.

j_call	v_call	d_call	clone_size	cdr3_nt	cdr3_aa
TRBJ1-2	TRBV4-1	.	.	TGCGCCAGCAGCCAAGACTTGGGCCAAATCTTC	CASSQDLGQIF
TRBJ2-7	TRBV30	TRBD2	.	TGTGCCTGTGGACTAGCTGGGGAGGGCGAGCAGTACTTC	CACGLAGEGEQYF
TRBJ2-7	TRBV5-1	.	.	TGCGCCAGCAGCTTGGGACCTAGCCGGTACGAGCAGTACTTC	CASSLGPSRYEQYF
TRBJ2-1	TRBV11-3	TRBD2	.	TGTGCCAGCAGCTTAGGGAACCTAGCGGGGGGGCGTGATGAGCAGTTCTTC	CASSLGNLAGGRDEQFF
TRBJ2-7	TRBV2	.	.	TGTGCCAGCAGTGAATCCGGGAGCCGTGGGGCCTACGAGCAGTACTTC	CASSESGSRGAYEQYF
TRBJ2-1	TRBV5-1	.	.	TGCGCCAGCAGCTTCTCCCCTTACAATGAGCAGTTCTTC	CASSFSPYNEQFF
TRBJ2-5	TRBV18	.	.	TGTGCCAGCTCACCCCCCCCACAAGAGACCCAGTACTTC	CASSPPPQETQYF
TRBJ2-5	TRBV19	TRBD1	.	TGTGCCAGTACCCCGACAGGGCTGTTTGGCGAGACCCAGTACTTC	CASTPTGLFGETQYF
TRBJ2-3	TRBV28	TRBD2	.	TGTGCCAGCAGTTCCGCTTCGGGGGGGTCAGATACGCAGTATTTT	CASSSASGGSDTQYF
TRBJ2-7	TRBV28	TRBD2	.	TGTGCCAGCAGCTCACCTATCCGACTAGCGGGGGGGCCTTGGAACGAGCAGTACTTC	CASSSPIRLAGGPWNEQYF
TRBJ1-4	TRBV7-9	.	few	TGTGCCAGCAGCTTGGGGCAGACAACTAATGAAAAACTGTTTTTT	CASSLGQTTNEKLFF
TRBJ2-1	TRBV30	.	.	TGTGCCTGGAGACTTCCTATCTCCTCCTACAATGAGCAGTTCTTC	CAWRLPISSYNEQFF
TRBJ1-3	TRBV27	TRBD1	.	TGTGCCAGCAGTCCGTCGGACAGGGGAGTCTCTGGAAACACCATATATTTT	CASSPSDRGVSGNTIYF
TRBJ2-7	TRBV5-8	TRBD1	.	TGTGCCAGCAGCCTGGACAGGAATATCCCCTACGAGCAGTACTTC	CASSLDRNIPYEQYF
TRBJ2-5	TRBV30	.	.	TGTGCCTGGAGTGTAGAGGGGGTCCAGCGAGAGACCCAGTACTTC	CAWSVEGVQRETQYF
TRBJ2-7	TRBV9	.	.	TGTGCCAGCAGTACGGGCCCCTACGAGCAGTACTTC	CASSTGPYEQYF
TRBJ1-5	TRBV14	.	.	TGTGCCAGCAGCCAAGTAATCCGAGGGCCCCAGCATTTT	CASSQVIRGPQHF
TRBJ1-5	TRBV6-1	.	.	TGTGCCAGCAGCCAAGACCGTCCTAGCAATCAGCCCCAGCATTTT	CASSQDRPSNQPQHF
TRBJ2-3	TRBV4-2	TRBD1	once	TGTGCCAGCAGCCAAGGTCCCATGGACAGGGTTGTCACAGATACGCAGTATTTT	CASSQGPMDRVVTDTQYF
TRBJ1-3	TRBV11-2	TRBD1	.	TGTGCCAGCAGCTTAAATGGACAGGCCCTCTCTGGAAACACCATATATTTT	CASSLNGQALSGNTIYF
TRBJ1-3	TRBV2	.	few	TGTGCCAGCATGGGATTCTCTGGAAACACCATATATTTT	CASMGFSGNTIYF
TRBJ1-1	TRBV7-9	.	.	TGTGCCAGCAGCTTAACCTCTTCGGTCACTGAAGCTTTCTTT	CASSLTSSVTEAFF
TRBJ1-5	TRBV7-8	.	once	TGTGCCAGCAGCTTATCGGACAGTCCCAATCAGCCCCAGCATTTT	CASSLSDSPNQPQHF
TRBJ1-5	TRBV5-1	TRBD1	.	TGCGCCAGCGTAAACCATTCCAGGGGGAAGAATAGCAATCAGCCCCAGCATTTT	CASVNHSRGKNSNQPQHF
TRBJ1-3	TRBV21-1	.	.	TGTGCCAGCAGCAAAGGTCTCAAGGTGGGCCCCTCTGGAAACGCCATATATTTT	CASSKGLKVGPSGNAIYF
TRBJ2-7	TRBV4-1	.	.	TGCGCCAGCAGCCAACGAGGGTCGGGCTACGAGCAGTACTTC	CASSQRGSGYEQYF
TRBJ1-2	TRBV19	.	.	TGTGCCAGTAGGACAGGCGCCTATGGCTACACCTTC	CASRTGAYGYTF